This record concerns one T cell receptor beta chain sequence. The antigen is not known. The source of the sample is a study of blood T cells in healthy people across ages. Across the study: There was about one barcoded beta molecule captured by template switching per two T cells. Overall study results and limits: Any conclusive comparison of naive versus antigen-experienced cells was prevented by using unsorted PBMCs.

The sample providers were healthy Caucasian people from Russia, aged about 6 to 90. Using a J-beta primer mix together with a sample-barcoded 5' primer, a second PCR was run for about 6 to 11 cycles. TCRdb reanalysed the 5' RACE reads using MiXCR and keeps one entry per CDR3 protein. The profile shows around 1,500,000 distinct CDR3 sequences, approximately 42% of them singletons. CDR3 size: 12 residues. The germline V and J ends were trimmed by 7 bases and 6 bases, with 13 bases remaining between them. Germline V CDR1 and CDR2: MNHEY, SVGAGI. Sequenced: blood. The V gene is TRBV6-5, the J gene TRBJ2-7; D perhaps matches TRBD2 (5 bases). The receptor's source is a woman between 18 and 29 years old in good health. CDR3 region: CASKGTGSEQYF. In DNA form, the CDR3 reads TGTGCCAGCAAGGGCACGGGGTCCGAGCAGTACTTC.